The source of this T cell receptor (beta chain) is a study of CD8+CD57+ T cells in acquired aplastic anemia. Regarding this clonotype: The junction does not match germline at one end; this may be a read error.

The CDR3 is 15 amino acids. Germline CDR1 is MNHEY and CDR2 is SVGEGT. Profiling that covered TCR beta VDJ and CDR3 relied on genomic DNA as its template. Each CDR3 protein gets one entry after TCRdb re-called the reads with MiXCR. The sample has about 210,000 distinct CDR3 sequences; 34% are singletons. The sequenced sample was sorted CD4+, CD8+, or CD8+CD57+ T cells (not recorded which) from PBMCs. This clonotype originated in a human donor in good health, serving as a control. V and J are TRBV6-2 or TRBV6-3 and TRBJ2-7; 14 bases line up with TRBD2. CDR3 sequence reads: CASSPPGLAGEGLKF. CDR3 nucleotide sequence: TGTGCCAGCAGTCCCCCGGGACTAGCGGGAGAGGGATTGAAATTC.